These T cell receptor beta chains were read from a single sample in a study of shared clonotypes between healthy human individuals. TCRdb's copy holds only in-frame clones and misses some; the assay was immunoSEQ multiplex PCR. This table holds approximately 2.4 million clones, almost 96% found once. Material for sequencing was naive CD4+ T cells sorted from blood. Receptor source: a man aged 18 to 35 in good health. The CDR3 runs from the conserved cysteine through the conserved F or W. The D gene is left open where the match is weak. Size is omitted from some rows. Given values are once, few, many or a class for expanded clones.

CDR3 | DNA | J | V | D | size
CASSLGLANEKLFF | TGCGCCAGCAGCTTGGGGTTAGCTAATGAAAAACTGTTTTTT | TRBJ1-4 | TRBV5-1 | NA | NA
CASSPSPYEQYF | TGTGCCAGCTCTCCTAGTCCCTACGAGCAGTACTTC | TRBJ2-7 | TRBV18 | NA | NA
CAIRGTGELHGYTF | TGTGCCATCAGGGGGACAGGGGAGTTACATGGCTACACCTTC | TRBJ1-2 | TRBV10-3 | TRBD1 | once
CSVAPGVGETQYF | TGCAGCGTTGCCCCCGGGGTTGGAGAGACCCAGTACTTC | TRBJ2-5 | TRBV29-1 | NA | NA
CASREYRGGYTEAFF | TGTGCCAGCAGAGAATACAGGGGCGGATACACTGAAGCTTTCTTT | TRBJ1-1 | TRBV5-8 | TRBD1 | NA
CASSLGGHWFEQFF | TGTGCCAGCAGCTTAGGGGGCCACTGGTTTGAGCAGTTCTTC | TRBJ2-1 | TRBV7-6 | NA | NA
CASSLGDRLNTEAFF | TGTGCCAGCAGCTTAGGGGACAGGTTGAACACTGAAGCTTTCTTT | TRBJ1-1 | TRBV7-6 | TRBD1 | NA
CAWSADRGRTDTQYF | TGTGCCTGGAGTGCCGACAGGGGGCGGACAGATACGCAGTATTTT | TRBJ2-3 | TRBV30 | TRBD1 | NA
CASTPGTFNQPQHF | TGTGCCAGTACCCCCGGGACTTTTAATCAGCCCCAGCATTTT | TRBJ1-5 | TRBV19 | NA | NA
CASSGQGPEAFF | TGTGCCAGCAGTGGACAGGGACCTGAAGCTTTCTTT | TRBJ1-1 | TRBV6-1 | TRBD1 | NA
CASSEDADQPQHF | TGCGCCAGCAGCGAGGATGCTGATCAGCCCCAGCATTTT | TRBJ1-5 | TRBV5-1 | NA | NA
CATSRRTGASTGELFF | TGTGCCACCAGCCGTAGGACAGGGGCGAGCACCGGGGAGCTGTTTTTT | TRBJ2-2 | TRBV15 | TRBD1 | NA
CAVGGGNQPQHF | TGTGCCGTGGGCGGAGGCAATCAGCCCCAGCATTTT | TRBJ1-5 | TRBV30 | NA | NA
CASSLSPHPRTASNQPQHF | TGTGCCAGCAGTTTATCCCCGCATCCCCGGACAGCGAGCAATCAGCCCCAGCATTTT | TRBJ1-5 | TRBV28 | NA | NA
CASSLRQDATGELFF | TGCGCCAGCAGCTTGAGGCAGGACGCCACCGGGGAGCTGTTTTTT | TRBJ2-2 | TRBV5-1 | NA | NA
CASSLDYVTSYNEQFF | TGTGCCAGCAGCTTAGATTACGTAACTAGCTACAATGAGCAGTTCTTC | TRBJ2-1 | TRBV11-3 | NA | once
CASSPSRDPNEKLFF | TGTGCCAGCAGCCCCAGCAGGGACCCTAATGAAAAACTGTTTTTT | TRBJ1-4 | TRBV7-9 | NA | once
CASSFGLAGGQETQYF | TGTGCCAGCAGCTTTGGGCTAGCGGGGGGACAAGAGACCCAGTACTTC | TRBJ2-5 | TRBV5-4 | TRBD2 | NA
CASSEQTGAFF | TGTGCCAGCAGTGAGCAAACAGGTGCTTTCTTT | TRBJ1-1 | TRBV6-1 | NA | NA
CSAGPLETQYF | TGCAGTGCTGGTCCCTTAGAGACCCAGTACTTC | TRBJ2-5 | TRBV20-1 | NA | NA
CASSRGQSSYNEQFF | TGTGCCAGCAGCCGTGGACAGTCCTCCTACAATGAGCAGTTCTTC | TRBJ2-1 | TRBV6-6 | NA | NA
CASSPGGGNQPQHF | TGTGCCAGCAGCCCAGGGGGCGGCAATCAGCCCCAGCATTTT | TRBJ1-5 | TRBV5-5 | TRBD1 | once
CASSLETVYNEQFF | TGCGCCAGCAGCTTGGAGACAGTTTACAATGAGCAGTTCTTC | TRBJ2-1 | TRBV5-1 | NA | NA
CASSSNTRTTQPQHF | TGTGCCAGCAGTTCCAATACTAGGACAACTCAGCCCCAGCATTTT | TRBJ1-5 | TRBV28 | NA | NA
CAWSVGTGLSYEQYF | TGTGCCTGGAGTGTAGGGACAGGGCTCTCCTACGAGCAGTACTTC | TRBJ2-7 | TRBV30 | TRBD1 | once
CASRDRATNEKLFF | TGTGCCAGCCGGGACAGAGCCACTAATGAAAAACTGTTTTTT | TRBJ1-4 | TRBV2 | TRBD1 | NA
CASSPETREETQYF | TGTGCCAGCTCACCAGAGACTAGGGAGGAGACCCAGTACTTC | TRBJ2-5 | TRBV18 | NA | NA
CASSWGDTGELFF | TGCGCCAGCAGCTGGGGAGACACCGGGGAGCTGTTTTTT | TRBJ2-2 | TRBV5-1 | NA | NA
CASSPLVGTPMNTEAFF | TGTGCCAGCAGCCCATTAGTAGGTACGCCGATGAACACTGAAGCTTTCTTT | TRBJ1-1 | TRBV14 | NA | NA